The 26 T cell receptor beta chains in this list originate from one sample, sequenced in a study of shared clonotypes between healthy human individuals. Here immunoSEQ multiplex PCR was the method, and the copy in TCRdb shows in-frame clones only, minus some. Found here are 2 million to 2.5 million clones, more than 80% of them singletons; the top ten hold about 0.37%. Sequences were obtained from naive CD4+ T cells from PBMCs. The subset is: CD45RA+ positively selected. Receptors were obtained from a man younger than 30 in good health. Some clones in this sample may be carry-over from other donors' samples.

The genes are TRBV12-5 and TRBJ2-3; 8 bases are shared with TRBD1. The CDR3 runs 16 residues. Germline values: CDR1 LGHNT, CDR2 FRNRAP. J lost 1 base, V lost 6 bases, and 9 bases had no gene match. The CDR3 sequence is CASGLAPGQGTDTQYF. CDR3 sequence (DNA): TGTGCTAGTGGACTCGCACCGGGACAGGGCACAGATACGCAGTATTTT.

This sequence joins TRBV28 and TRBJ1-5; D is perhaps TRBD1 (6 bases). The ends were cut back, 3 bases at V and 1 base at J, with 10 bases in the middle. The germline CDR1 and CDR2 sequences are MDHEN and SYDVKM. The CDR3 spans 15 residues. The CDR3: CASSFGGASNQPQHF. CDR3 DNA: TGTGCCAGCAGTTTCGGGGGGGCCAGCAATCAGCCCCAGCATTTT.

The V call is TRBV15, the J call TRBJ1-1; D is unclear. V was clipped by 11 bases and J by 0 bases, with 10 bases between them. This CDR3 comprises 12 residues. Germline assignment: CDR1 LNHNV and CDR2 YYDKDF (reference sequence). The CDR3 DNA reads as TGTGCCGTAGAAGGGATGAACACTGAAGCTTTCTTT. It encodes CAVEGMNTEAFF.

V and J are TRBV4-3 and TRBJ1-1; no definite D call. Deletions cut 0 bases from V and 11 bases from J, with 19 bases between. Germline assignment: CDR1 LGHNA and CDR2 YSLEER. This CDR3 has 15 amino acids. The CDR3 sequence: CASSQDPFSPFLAFF. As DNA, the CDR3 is TGCGCCAGCAGCCAAGATCCATTCTCGCCCTTTCTGGCTTTCTTT.

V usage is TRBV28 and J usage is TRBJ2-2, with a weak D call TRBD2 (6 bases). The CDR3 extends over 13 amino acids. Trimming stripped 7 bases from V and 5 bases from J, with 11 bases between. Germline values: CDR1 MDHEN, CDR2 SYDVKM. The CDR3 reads CASTGVTTGELFF. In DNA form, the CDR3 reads TGTGCCAGCACGGGAGTTACGACCGGGGAGCTGTTTTTT.

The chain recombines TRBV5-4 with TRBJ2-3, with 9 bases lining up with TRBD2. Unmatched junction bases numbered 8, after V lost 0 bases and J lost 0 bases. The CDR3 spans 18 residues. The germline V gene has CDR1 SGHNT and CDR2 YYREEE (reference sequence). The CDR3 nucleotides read TGTGCCAGCAGCTTGGCCGTGGTAGCGGGAGCTAGCACAGATACGCAGTATTTT. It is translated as CASSLAVVAGASTDTQYF. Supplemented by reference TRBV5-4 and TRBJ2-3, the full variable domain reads ETGVTQSPTHLIKTRGQQVTLRCSSQSGHNTVSWYQQALGQGPQFIFQYYREEENGRGNFPPRFSGLQFPNYSSELNVNALELDDSALYLCASSLAVVAGASTDTQYFGPGTRLTVL.

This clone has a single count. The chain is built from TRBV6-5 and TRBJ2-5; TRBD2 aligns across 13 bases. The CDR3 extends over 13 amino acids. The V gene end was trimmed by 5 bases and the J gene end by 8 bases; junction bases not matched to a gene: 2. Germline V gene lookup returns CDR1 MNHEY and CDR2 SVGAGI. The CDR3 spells CASSGTSGATQYF. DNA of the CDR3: TGTGCCAGCAGTGGGACTAGCGGGGCCACCCAGTACTTC.

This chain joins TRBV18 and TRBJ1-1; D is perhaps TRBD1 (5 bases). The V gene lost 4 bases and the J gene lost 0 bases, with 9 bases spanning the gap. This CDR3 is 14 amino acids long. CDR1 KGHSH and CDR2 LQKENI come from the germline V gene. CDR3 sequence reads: CASSQGPLNTEAFF. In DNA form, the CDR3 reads TGTGCCAGCTCACAGGGACCCCTGAACACTGAAGCTTTCTTT.

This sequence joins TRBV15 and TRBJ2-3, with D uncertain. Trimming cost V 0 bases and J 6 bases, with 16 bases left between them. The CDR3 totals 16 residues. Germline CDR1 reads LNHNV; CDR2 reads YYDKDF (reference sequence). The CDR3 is CATSRDRATGWDTQYF. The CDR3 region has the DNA TGTGCCACCAGCAGAGATCGGGCAACCGGATGGGATACGCAGTATTTT.

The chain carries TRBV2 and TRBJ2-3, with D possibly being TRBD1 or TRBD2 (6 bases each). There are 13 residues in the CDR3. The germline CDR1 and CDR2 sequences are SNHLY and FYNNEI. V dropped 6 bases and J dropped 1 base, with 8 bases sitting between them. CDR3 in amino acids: CASRRGGTDTQYF. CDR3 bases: TGTGCCAGCAGAAGGGGGGGCACAGATACGCAGTATTTT.

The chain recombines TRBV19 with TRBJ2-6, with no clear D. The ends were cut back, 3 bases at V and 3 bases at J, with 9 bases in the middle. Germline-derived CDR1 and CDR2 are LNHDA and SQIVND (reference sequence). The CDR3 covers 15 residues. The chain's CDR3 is CASSIVPGGANVLTF. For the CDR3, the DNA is TGTGCCAGTAGTATCGTACCCGGTGGGGCCAACGTCCTGACTTTC.

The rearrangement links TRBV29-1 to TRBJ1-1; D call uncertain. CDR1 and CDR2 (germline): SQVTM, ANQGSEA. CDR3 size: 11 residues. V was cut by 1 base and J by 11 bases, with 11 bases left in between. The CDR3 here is CSVEAGVRAFF. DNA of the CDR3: TGCAGCGTTGAAGCCGGAGTCCGGGCTTTCTTT.

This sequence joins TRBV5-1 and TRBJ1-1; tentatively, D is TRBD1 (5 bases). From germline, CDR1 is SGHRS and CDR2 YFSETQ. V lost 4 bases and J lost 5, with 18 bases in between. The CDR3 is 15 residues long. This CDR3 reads CASSPSHGWGTEAFF. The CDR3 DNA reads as TGCGCCAGCAGCCCCTCACATGGGTGGGGGACTGAAGCTTTCTTT.

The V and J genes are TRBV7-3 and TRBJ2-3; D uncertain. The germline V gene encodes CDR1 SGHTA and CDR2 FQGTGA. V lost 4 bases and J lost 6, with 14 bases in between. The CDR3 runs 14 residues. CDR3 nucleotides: TGTGCCAGCAGCTCGGGCACGACCGCGGATACGCAGTATTTT. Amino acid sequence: CASSSGTTADTQYF.

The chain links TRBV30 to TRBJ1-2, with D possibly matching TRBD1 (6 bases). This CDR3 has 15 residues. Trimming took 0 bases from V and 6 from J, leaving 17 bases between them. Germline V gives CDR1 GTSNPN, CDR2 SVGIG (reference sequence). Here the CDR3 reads CAWSVRGGQGNGYTF. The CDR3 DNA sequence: TGTGCCTGGAGTGTCCGAGGGGGGCAGGGGAATGGCTACACCTTC.

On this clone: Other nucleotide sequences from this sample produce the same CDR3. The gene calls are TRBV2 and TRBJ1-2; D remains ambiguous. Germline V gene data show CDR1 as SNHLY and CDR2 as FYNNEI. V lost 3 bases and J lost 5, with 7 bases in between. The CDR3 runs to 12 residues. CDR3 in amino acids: CASSEGQYGYTF. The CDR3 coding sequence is TGTGCCAGCAGTGAGGGCCAGTATGGCTACACCTTC.

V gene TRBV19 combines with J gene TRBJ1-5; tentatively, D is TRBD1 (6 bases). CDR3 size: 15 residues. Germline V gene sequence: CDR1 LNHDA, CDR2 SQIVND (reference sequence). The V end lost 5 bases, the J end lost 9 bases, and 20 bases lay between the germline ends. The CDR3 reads CASSLGARGTWPQHF. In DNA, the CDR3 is TGTGCCAGTAGTCTAGGGGCGAGGGGGACTTGGCCCCAGCATTTT.

This CDR3 reads CASGSGSELEQFF. DNA of the CDR3: TGTGCCAGCGGTTCGGGCAGTGAACTTGAGCAGTTCTTC. The genes are TRBV6-5 and TRBJ2-1; D is unresolved. Trimming pared 8 bases from V and 9 bases from J, leaving 17 bases between. CDR3 length equals 13 residues. Germline CDR1 is MNHEY and CDR2 is SVGAGI.

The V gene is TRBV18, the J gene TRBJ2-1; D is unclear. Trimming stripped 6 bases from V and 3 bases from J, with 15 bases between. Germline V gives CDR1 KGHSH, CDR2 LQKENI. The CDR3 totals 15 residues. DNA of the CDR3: TGTGCCAGCTCGGCAGCTGGGGTCCTCTACAATGAGCAGTTCTTC. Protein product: CASSAAGVLYNEQFF.

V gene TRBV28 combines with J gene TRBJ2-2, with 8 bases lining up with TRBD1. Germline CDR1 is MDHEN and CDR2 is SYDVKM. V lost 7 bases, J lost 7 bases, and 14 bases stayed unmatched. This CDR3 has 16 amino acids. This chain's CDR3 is CASTRSDWDRHGELFF. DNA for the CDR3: TGTGCCAGCACCCGATCGGACTGGGACAGGCACGGGGAGCTGTTTTTT.

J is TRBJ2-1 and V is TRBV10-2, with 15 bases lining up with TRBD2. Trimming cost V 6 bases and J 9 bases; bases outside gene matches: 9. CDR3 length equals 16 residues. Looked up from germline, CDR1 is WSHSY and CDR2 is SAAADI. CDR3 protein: CASRARTSGRDSEQFF. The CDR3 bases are TGCGCCAGCAGAGCCCGGACTAGCGGGAGGGATAGTGAGCAGTTCTTC.

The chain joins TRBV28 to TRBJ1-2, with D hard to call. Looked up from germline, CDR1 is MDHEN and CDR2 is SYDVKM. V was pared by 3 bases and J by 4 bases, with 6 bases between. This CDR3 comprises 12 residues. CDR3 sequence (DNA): TGTGCCAGCAGTTTTACCCTCTATGGCTACACCTTC. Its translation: CASSFTLYGYTF.

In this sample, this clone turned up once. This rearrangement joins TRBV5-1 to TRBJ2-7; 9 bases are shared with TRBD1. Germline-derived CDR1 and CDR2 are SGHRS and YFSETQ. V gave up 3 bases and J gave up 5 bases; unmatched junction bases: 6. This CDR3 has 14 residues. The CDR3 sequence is CASSYTGTGNEQYF. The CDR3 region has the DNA TGCGCCAGCAGCTATACCGGGACAGGGAACGAGCAGTACTTC. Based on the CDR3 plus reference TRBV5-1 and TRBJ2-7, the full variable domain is KAGVTQTPRYLIKTRGQQVTLSCSPISGHRSVSWYQQTPGQGLQFLFEYFSETQRNKGNFPGRFSGRQFSNSRSEMNVSTLELGDSALYLCASSYTGTGNEQYFGPGTRLTVT.

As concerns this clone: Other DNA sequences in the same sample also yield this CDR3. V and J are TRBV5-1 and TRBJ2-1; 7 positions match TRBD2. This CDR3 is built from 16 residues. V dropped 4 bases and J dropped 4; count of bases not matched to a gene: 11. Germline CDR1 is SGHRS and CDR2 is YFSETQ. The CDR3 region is CASSPIPSGGYNEQFF. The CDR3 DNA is TGCGCCAGCAGCCCGATCCCTAGCGGCGGATACAATGAGCAGTTCTTC.

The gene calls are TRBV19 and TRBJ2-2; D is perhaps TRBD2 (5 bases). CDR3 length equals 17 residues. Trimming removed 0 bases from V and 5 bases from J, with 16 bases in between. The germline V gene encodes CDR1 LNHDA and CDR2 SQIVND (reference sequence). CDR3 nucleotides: TGTGCCAGTAGTATAGATGGGAACCAAAGGAGGACCGGGGAGCTGTTTTTT. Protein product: CASSIDGNQRRTGELFF.

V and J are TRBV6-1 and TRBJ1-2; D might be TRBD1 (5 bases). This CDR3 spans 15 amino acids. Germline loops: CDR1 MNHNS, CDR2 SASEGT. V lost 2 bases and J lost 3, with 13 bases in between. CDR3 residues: CASSEPPGNYYGYTF. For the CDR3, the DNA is TGTGCCAGCAGTGAACCCCCAGGGAATTACTATGGCTACACCTTC.